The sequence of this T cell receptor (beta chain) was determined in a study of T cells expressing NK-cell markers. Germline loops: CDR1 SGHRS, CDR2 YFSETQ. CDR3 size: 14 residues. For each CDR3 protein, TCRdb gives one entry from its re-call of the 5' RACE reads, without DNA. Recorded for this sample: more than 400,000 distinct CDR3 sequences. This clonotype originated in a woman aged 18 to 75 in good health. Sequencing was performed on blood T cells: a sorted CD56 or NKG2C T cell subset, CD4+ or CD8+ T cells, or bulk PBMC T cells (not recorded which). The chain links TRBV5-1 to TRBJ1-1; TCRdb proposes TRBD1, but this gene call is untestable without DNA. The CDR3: CASMEGRLNTEAFF.